This T cell receptor (beta chain) was sequenced in a study of kidney transplant recipient with SARS-CoV-2 infection. Between the trimmed V and J ends, which lost 5 bases and 0 bases, there was a span of 11 bases. This CDR3 comprises 14 residues. Germline CDR1 reads SGHDT; CDR2 reads YYEEEE. TCRdb reprocessed the reads with MiXCR, giving one entry per CDR3 protein. Of approximately 240,000 distinct CDR3 sequences detected, 29% appear once; the ten largest clones hold under 9.5%. This clonotype was detected many times. The input for sequencing was a blood sample, taken at baseline and on approximately day 120 from a kidney transplant recipient. This rearrangement joins TRBV5-6 to TRBJ1-1; a possible D gene is TRBD1 (6 bases). This TCR was sampled from a male patient between 25 and 39 years old who had COVID-19 and was a kidney transplant recipient. Some T cells may possibly be graft donor cells. CDR3 sequence: CASSPDSMNTEAFF. The CDR3 coding sequence is TGTGCCAGCAGTCCGGACAGTATGAACACTGAAGCTTTCTTT.